One and the same sample provided the 7 T cell receptor beta chains below, sequenced in a study of CD8 T cells in ankylosing spondylitis. Antigen specificity for these receptors is unknown. General study points: Several highly homologous variants made up a TCR beta motif, and this motif appeared characteristic of ankylosing spondylitis blood.

Via MiXCR, TCRdb re-called the 5' RACE reads, giving one row per CDR3 protein. The data hold some 700,000 distinct CDR3 sequences, with 15% to 20% observed a single time. Sequenced material: blood, either unsorted or a sorted T cell fraction (not recorded which). These receptors all stem from a male donor with ankylosing spondylitis.

In its sample, this clonotype was seen a few times. J is TRBJ2-1 and V is TRBV5-1, with TRBD2 identical over 11 bases. This CDR3 is built from 15 residues. With 2 bases clipped from V and 5 bases from J, the junction kept 3 bases outside the gene matches. Germline-derived CDR1 and CDR2 are SGHRS and YFSETQ. CDR3 sequence: CASSLLAGANNEQFF. The CDR3 bases are TGCGCCAGCAGCTTACTAGCGGGAGCGAACAATGAGCAGTTCTTC.

This clonotype has a single count. V is TRBV12-3 or TRBV12-4 and J is TRBJ1-5; the D gene is possibly TRBD1 (6 bases). V was trimmed by 7 bases and J by 5 bases, leaving 18 bases between them. The CDR3 sequence is 15 residues long. CDR3 loop: CASILPDSSDQPQHF. CDR3 nucleotide sequence: TGTGCCAGCATTCTTCCGGACAGCTCGGATCAGCCCCAGCATTTT.

This chain joins TRBV12-3 or TRBV12-4 and TRBJ1-5; the D is unclear. This CDR3 comprises 16 residues. Trimming cost V 5 bases and J 6 bases, with 20 bases left between them. Here the CDR3 DNA reads TGTGCCAGCAGTCCACCCGGACTTTCAGGCGGTCAGCCCCAGCATTTT. Its translation: CASSPPGLSGGQPQHF.

The rearrangement uses TRBV30 and TRBJ1-2; D may be TRBD1 (6 bases). The length of the CDR3 is 14 residues. V was cut by 5 bases and J by 4 bases, with 17 bases left in between. Per germline, CDR1 GTSNPN and CDR2 SVGIG (reference sequence). The CDR3 loop reads CAWAPRQAIYGYTF. CDR3 in DNA: TGTGCCTGGGCGCCCCGACAGGCAATCTATGGCTACACCTTC.

This clonotype has more than one count but fewer than ten. This chain links TRBV19 with TRBJ2-7; maybe TRBD2 (6 bases). Between the trimmed V and J ends, which lost 6 bases and 3 bases, there was a span of 12 bases. CDR1 LNHDA and CDR2 SQIVND come from the germline V gene (reference sequence). The CDR3 covers 13 residues. CDR3 in amino acids: CASRESGVYEQYF. CDR3 sequence (DNA): TGTGCCAGTAGAGAATCGGGGGTCTACGAGCAGTACTTC.

The J gene is TRBJ2-2, the V gene TRBV7-9, with D uncertain. Germline lookup yields CDR1 SEHNR and CDR2 FQNEAQ (reference sequence). V gave up 5 bases and J gave up 0 bases, with 16 bases separating them. The CDR3 length is 17 residues. The CDR3 protein is CASSPRTVNANTGELFF. The CDR3 region has the DNA TGTGCCAGCAGCCCCAGGACGGTTAACGCGAACACCGGGGAGCTGTTTTTT. Looking up the rest from reference TRBV7-9 and TRBJ2-2 gives the full variable domain: DTGVSQNPRHKITKRGQNVTFRCDPISEHNRLYWYRQTLGQGPEFLTYFQNEAQLEKSRLLSDRFSAERPKGSFSTLEIQRTEQGDSAMYLCASSPRTVNANTGELFFGEGSRLTVL.

A few counts support this clonotype. V and J are TRBV7-9 and TRBJ2-1; 8 positions match TRBD1. Germline lookup yields CDR1 SEHNR and CDR2 FQNEAQ (reference sequence). V lost 1 base, J lost 3 bases, and 8 bases stayed unmatched. The CDR3 has 17 amino acids. CDR3 sequence reads: CASSLGLGQGFYNEQFF. The CDR3 nucleotides are TGTGCCAGCAGCTTAGGTCTAGGACAGGGCTTCTACAATGAGCAGTTCTTC.